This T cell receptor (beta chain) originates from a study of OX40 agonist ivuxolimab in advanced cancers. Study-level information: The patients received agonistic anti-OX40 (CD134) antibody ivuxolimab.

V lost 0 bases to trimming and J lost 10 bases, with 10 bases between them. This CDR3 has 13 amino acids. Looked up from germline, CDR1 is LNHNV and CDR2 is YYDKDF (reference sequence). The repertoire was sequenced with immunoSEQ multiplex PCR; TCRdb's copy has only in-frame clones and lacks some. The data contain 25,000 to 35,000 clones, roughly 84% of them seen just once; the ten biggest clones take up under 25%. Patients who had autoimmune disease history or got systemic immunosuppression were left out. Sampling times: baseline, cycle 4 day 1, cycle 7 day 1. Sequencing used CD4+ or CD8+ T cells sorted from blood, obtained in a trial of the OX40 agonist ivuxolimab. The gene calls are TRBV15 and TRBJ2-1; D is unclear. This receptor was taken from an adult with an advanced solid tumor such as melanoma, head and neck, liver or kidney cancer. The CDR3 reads CATSREELREQFF. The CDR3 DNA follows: TGTGCCACCAGCAGAGAGGAGTTGAGGGAGCAGTTCTTC.